This T cell receptor (beta chain) stems from a study of shared clonotypes between healthy human individuals. Sample share makes this clone medium-sized. Its specificity is not known. Study-level points and caveats: Memory subsets had estimated richness that was generally smaller than that of naive subsets. Against clonotypes common to all four donors, non-shared ones had lower generation probabilities.

An even split of each subset's genomic DNA across several immunoSEQ plates was performed. Per the original methods: Filtering differed, since immunoSEQ gave only junction sequences and no quality scores. The protocol was immunoSEQ multiplex PCR, while the TCRdb copy is restricted to in-frame clones and leaves out a portion. V, J and clone size reflect that table, while D and trimming were determined from the DNA. The sample holds around 700,000 clones; 72% are singletons and the top ten take under 2%. The CDR3 is 14 residues long. Germline CDR1 SNHLY, CDR2 FYNNEI. Trimming shortened V by 6 bases and J by 0 bases, and 9 bases separated the two germline ends.

This chain connects TRBV2 to TRBJ2-1; D gene ambiguous. Source material: memory CD4+ T cells sorted from blood. Noted subset: CD45RA-negative fraction. This receptor was taken from a woman between 25 and 40 years old in good health. Here the CDR3 reads CASRLRLSYNEQFF. CDR3 bases: TGTGCCAGCAGACTAAGACTCTCCTACAATGAGCAGTTCTTC.